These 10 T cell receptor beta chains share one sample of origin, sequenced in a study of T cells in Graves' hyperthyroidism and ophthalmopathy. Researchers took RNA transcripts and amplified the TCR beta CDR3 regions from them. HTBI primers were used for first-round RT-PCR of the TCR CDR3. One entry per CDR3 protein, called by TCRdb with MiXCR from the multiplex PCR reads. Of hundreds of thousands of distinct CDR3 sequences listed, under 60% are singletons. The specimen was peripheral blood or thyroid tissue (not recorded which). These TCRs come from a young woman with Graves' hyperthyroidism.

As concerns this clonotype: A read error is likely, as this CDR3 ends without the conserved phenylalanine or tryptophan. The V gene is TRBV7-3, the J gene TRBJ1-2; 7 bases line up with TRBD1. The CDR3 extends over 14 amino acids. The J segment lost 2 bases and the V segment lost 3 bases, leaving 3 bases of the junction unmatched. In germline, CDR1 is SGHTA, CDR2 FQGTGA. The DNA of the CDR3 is TGTGCCAGCAGCTTGGGACAGCGAAACTATGGCTACACCCTC. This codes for CASSLGQRNYGYTL.

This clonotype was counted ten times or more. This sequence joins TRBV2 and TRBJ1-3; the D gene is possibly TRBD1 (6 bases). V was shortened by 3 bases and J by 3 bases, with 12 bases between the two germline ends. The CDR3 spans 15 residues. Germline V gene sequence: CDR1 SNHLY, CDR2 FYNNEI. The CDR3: CASSDRGVIGNTIYF. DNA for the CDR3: TGTGCCAGCAGTGACAGGGGAGTGATTGGAAACACCATATATTTT. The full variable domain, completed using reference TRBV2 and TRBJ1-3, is EPEVTQTPSHQVTQMGQEVILRCVPISNHLYFYWYRQILGQKVEFLVSFYNNEISEKSEIFDDQFSVERPDGSNFTLKIRSTKLEDSAMYFCASSDRGVIGNTIYFGEGSWLTVV.

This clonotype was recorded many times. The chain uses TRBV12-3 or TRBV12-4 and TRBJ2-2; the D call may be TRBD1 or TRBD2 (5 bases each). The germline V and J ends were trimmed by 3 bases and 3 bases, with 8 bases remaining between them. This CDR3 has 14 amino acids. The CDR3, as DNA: TGTGCCAGCAGTTTCAGAGGGGACACCGGGGAGCTGTTTTTT. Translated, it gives CASSFRGDTGELFF.

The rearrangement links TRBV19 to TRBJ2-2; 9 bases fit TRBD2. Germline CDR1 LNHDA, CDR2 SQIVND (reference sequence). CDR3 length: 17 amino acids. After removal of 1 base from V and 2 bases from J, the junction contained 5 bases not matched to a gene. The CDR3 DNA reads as TGTGCCAGTAGTATAGTGGGGACTAGCTTCAACACCGGGGAGCTGTTTTTT. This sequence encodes CASSIVGTSFNTGELFF. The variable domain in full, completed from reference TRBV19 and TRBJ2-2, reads DGGITQSPKYLFRKEGQNVTLSCEQNLNHDAMYWYRQDPGQGLRLIYYSQIVNDFQKGDIAEGYSVSREKKESFPLTVTSAQKNPTAFYLCASSIVGTSFNTGELFFGEGSRLTVL.

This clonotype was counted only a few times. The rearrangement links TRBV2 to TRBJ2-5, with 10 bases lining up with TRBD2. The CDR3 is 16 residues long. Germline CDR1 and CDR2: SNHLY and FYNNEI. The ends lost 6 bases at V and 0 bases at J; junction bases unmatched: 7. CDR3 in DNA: TGTGCCAGCAGGCCCCTAGCGGGAGCGTACCAAGAGACCCAGTACTTC. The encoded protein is CASRPLAGAYQETQYF.

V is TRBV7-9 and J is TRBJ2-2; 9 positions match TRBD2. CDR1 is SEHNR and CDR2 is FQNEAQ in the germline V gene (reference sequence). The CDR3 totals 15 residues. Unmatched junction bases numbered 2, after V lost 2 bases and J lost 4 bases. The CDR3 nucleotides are TGTGCCAGCAGCTTACTAGCGGGACGCACCGGGGAGCTGTTTTTT. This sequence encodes CASSLLAGRTGELFF.

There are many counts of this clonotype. This CDR3 reads CASSGTDTYEQYF. The CDR3 region has the DNA TGTGCCAGCAGCGGGACGGATACCTACGAGCAGTACTTC. This chain uses TRBV7-9 with TRBJ2-7; D is perhaps TRBD1 or TRBD2 (5 bases each). This CDR3 comprises 13 residues. Germline V CDR1 and CDR2: SEHNR, FQNEAQ (reference sequence). The V end was cut by 5 bases, the J end by 2 bases, with 10 bases between. The full variable domain, in which reference TRBV7-9 and TRBJ2-7 provide the parts outside the CDR3, is DTGVSQNPRHKITKRGQNVTFRCDPISEHNRLYWYRQTLGQGPEFLTYFQNEAQLEKSRLLSDRFSAERPKGSFSTLEIQRTEQGDSAMYLCASSGTDTYEQYFGPGTRLTVT.

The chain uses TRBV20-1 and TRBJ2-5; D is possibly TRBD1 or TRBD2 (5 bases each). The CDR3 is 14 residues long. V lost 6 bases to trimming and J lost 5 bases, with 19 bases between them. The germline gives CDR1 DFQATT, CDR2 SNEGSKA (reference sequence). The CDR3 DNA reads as TGCAGTGCCCCCTTGCCGGGGCGCAAGGAGACCCAGTACTTC. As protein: CSAPLPGRKETQYF.

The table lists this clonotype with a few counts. CDR3: CASSRIGTANYGYTF. CDR3 in DNA: TGTGCCAGCAGCCGTATTGGGACAGCTAACTATGGCTACACCTTC. This sequence joins TRBV7-2 and TRBJ1-2; 7 bases line up with TRBD1. This CDR3 region has 15 residues. The V gene's germline CDR1 is SGHTA and CDR2 FQGNSA. V trimming: 5 bases; J trimming: 0 bases; junction bases outside the gene matches: 6. The whole variable domain, filled in from reference TRBV7-2 and TRBJ1-2, reads GAGVSQSPSNKVTEKGKDVELRCDPISGHTALYWYRQSLGQGLEFLIYFQGNSAPDKSGLPSDRFSAERTGGSVSTLTIQRTQQEDSAVYLCASSRIGTANYGYTFGSGTRLTVV.

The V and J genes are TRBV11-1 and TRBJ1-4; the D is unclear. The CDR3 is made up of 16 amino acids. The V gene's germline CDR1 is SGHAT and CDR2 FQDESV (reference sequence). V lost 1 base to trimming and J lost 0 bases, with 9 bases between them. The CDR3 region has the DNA TGTGCCAGCAGCTTAGGGGAAAGCTCAACTAATGAAAAACTGTTTTTT. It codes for CASSLGESSTNEKLFF.